This T cell receptor beta chain came from a study of response to subunit inactivated influenza vaccine. Findings and caveats of the study: It was suggested by the authors that few new T cells are recruited by each seasonal influenza vaccination.

This CDR3 is 11 amino acids long. CDR1 and CDR2 (germline): LNHNV, YYDKDF (reference sequence). Trimming left V 9 bases short and J 4 bases short, with 8 bases between. This clonotype was counted between two and nine times. The antigen remains undetermined. One entry per CDR3 protein results from TCRdb running MiXCR on the RT-PCR reads. The sample contains over 300,000 distinct CDR3 sequences, 21% of which appear only once. This specimen consisted of PBMCs from blood, obtained about 20 months after vaccination. The clonotype was recovered from a man between 50 and 69 years old who received an inactivated influenza vaccine. V gene TRBV15 combines with J gene TRBJ2-3, with D tentatively TRBD1 or TRBD2 (5 bases each). Written as DNA, the CDR3 is TGTGCCACAGGGACCCCAGATACGCAGTATTTT. Translation: CATGTPDTQYF.